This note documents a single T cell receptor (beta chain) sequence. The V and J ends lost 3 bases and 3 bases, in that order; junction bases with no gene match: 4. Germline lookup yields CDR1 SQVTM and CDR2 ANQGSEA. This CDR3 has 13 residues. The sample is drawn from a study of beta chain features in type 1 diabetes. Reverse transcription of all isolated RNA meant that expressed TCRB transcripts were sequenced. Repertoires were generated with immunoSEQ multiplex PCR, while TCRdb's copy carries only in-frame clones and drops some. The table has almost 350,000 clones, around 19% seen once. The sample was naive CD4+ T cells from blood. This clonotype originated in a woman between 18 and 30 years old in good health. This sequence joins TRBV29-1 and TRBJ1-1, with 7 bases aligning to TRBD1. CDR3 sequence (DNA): TGCAGCGTTGACAGGGGGGAGGACACTGAAGCTTTCTTT. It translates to CSVDRGEDTEAFF.